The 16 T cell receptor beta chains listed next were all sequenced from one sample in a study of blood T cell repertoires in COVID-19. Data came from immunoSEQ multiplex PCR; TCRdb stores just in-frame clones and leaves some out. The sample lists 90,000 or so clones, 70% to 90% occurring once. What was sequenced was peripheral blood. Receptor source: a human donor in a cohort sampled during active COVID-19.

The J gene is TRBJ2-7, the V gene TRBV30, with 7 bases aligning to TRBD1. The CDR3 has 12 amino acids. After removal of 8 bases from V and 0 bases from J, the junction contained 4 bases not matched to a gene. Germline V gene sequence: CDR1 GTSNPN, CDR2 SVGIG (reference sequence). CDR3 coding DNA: TGTGCCCTGGACAGGAGCTCCTACGAGCAGTACTTC. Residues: CALDRSSYEQYF.

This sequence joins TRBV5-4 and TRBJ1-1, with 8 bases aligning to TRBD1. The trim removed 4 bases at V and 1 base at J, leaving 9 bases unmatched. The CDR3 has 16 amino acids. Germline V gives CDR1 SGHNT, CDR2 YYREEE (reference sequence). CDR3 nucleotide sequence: TGTGCCAGCAGCACCGGACAGGGTAGGGGGAACACTGAAGCTTTCTTT. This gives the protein CASSTGQGRGNTEAFF.

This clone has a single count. CDR3 loop: CASSDGSSYNEQFF. Written as DNA, the CDR3 is TGTGCCAGCAGTGACGGGAGCTCCTACAATGAGCAGTTCTTC. The chain is built from TRBV6-4 and TRBJ2-1, with D possibly being TRBD2 (5 bases). V was trimmed by 2 bases and J by 0 bases, leaving 5 bases between them. The CDR3 has 14 amino acids. Looked up from germline, CDR1 is MRHNA and CDR2 is SNTAGT.

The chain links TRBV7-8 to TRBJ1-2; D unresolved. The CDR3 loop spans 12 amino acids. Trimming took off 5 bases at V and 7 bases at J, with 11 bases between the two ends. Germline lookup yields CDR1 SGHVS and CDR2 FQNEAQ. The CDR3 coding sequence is TGTGCCAGCAGCACGCGGACTGGTGGCTACACCTTC. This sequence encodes CASSTRTGGYTF.

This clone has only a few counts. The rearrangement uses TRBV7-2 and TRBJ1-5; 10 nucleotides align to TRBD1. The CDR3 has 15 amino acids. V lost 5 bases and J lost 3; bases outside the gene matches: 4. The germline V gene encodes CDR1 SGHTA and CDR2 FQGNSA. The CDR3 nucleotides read TGTGCCAGCAGCCAGGGGACAGGGGCCAATCAGCCCCAGCATTTT. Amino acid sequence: CASSQGTGANQPQHF. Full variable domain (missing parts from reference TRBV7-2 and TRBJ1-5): GAGVSQSPSNKVTEKGKDVELRCDPISGHTALYWYRQSLGQGLEFLIYFQGNSAPDKSGLPSDRFSAERTGGSVSTLTIQRTQQEDSAVYLCASSQGTGANQPQHFGDGTRLSIL.

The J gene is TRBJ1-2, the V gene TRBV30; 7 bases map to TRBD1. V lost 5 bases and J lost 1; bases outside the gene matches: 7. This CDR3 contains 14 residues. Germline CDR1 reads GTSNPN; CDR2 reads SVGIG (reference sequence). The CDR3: CAWRRTGDNYGYTF. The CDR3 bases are TGTGCCTGGCGACGGACAGGAGATAACTATGGCTACACCTTC. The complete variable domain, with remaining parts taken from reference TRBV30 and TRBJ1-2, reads SQTIHQWPATLVQPVGSPLSLECTVEGTSNPNLYWYRQAAGRGLQLLFYSVGIGQISSEVPQNLSASRPQDRQFILSSKKLLLSDSGFYLCAWRRTGDNYGYTFGSGTRLTVV.

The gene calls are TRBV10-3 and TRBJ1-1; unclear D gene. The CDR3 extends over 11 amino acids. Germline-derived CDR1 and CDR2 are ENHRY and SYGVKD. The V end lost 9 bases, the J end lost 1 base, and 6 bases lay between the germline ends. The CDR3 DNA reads TGTGCCATGACTCCGAACACTGAAGCTTTCTTT. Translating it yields CAMTPNTEAFF.

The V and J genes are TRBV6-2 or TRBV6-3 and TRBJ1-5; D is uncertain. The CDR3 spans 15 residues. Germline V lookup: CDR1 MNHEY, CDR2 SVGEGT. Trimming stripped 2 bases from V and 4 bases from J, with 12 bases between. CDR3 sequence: CASSYAAAGNQPQHF. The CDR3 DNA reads TGTGCCAGCAGTTACGCGGCAGCGGGGAATCAGCCCCAGCATTTT.

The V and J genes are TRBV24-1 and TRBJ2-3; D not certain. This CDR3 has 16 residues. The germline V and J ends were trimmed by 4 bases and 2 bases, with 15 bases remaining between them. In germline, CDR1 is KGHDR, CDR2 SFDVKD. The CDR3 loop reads CATSDPLRAYTDTQYF. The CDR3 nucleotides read TGTGCCACCAGTGACCCGCTCCGAGCTTACACAGATACGCAGTATTTT.

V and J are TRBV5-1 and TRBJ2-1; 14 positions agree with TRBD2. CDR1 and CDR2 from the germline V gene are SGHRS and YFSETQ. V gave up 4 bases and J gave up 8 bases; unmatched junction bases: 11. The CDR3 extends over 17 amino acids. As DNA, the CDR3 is TGCGCCAGCAGCAAGGTAACCGGGACTAGCGGGAGCGATGAGCAGTTCTTC. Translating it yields CASSKVTGTSGSDEQFF. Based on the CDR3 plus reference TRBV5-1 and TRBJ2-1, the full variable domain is KAGVTQTPRYLIKTRGQQVTLSCSPISGHRSVSWYQQTPGQGLQFLFEYFSETQRNKGNFPGRFSGRQFSNSRSEMNVSTLELGDSALYLCASSKVTGTSGSDEQFFGPGTRLTVL.

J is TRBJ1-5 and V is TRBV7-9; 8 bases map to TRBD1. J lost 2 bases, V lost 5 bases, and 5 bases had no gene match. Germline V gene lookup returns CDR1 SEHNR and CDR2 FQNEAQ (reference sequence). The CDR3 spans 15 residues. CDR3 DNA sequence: TGTGCCAGCAGCATGACAGGGGACGGCAATCAGCCCCAGCATTTT. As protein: CASSMTGDGNQPQHF. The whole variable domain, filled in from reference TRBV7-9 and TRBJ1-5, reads DTGVSQNPRHKITKRGQNVTFRCDPISEHNRLYWYRQTLGQGPEFLTYFQNEAQLEKSRLLSDRFSAERPKGSFSTLEIQRTEQGDSAMYLCASSMTGDGNQPQHFGDGTRLSIL.

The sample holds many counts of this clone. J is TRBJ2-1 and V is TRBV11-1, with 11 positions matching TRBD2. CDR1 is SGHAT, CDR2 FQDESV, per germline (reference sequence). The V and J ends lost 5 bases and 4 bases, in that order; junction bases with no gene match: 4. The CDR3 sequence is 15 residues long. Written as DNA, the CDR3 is TGTGCCAGCAGCGAAACTAGCGGGGGATACAATGAGCAGTTCTTC. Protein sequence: CASSETSGGYNEQFF.

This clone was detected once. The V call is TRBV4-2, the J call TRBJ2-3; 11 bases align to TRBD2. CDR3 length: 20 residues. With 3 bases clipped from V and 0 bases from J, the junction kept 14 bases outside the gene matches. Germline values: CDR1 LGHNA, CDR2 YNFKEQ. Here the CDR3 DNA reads TGTGCCAGCAGCCAGCGCTATAGCGGGGGGGCCACGGGGAGCACAGATACGCAGTATTTT. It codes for CASSQRYSGGATGSTDTQYF.

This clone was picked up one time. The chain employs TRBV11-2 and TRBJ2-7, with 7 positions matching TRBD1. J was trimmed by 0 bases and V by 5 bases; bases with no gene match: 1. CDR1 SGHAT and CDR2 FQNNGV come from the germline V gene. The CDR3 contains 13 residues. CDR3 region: CASSRDSSYEQYF. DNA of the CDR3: TGTGCCAGCAGCCGGGACAGCTCCTACGAGCAGTACTTC.

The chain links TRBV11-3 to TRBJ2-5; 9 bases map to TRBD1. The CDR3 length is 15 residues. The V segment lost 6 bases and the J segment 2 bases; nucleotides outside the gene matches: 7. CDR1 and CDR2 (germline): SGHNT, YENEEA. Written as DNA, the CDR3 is TGTGCCAGCAGTCGTACCGGGACAGGGCAAGAGACCCAGTACTTC. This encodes CASSRTGTGQETQYF.

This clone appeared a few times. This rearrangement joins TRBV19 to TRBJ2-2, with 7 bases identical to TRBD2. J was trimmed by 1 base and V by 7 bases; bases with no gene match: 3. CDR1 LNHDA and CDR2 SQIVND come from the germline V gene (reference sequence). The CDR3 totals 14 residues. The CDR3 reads CASIPSGNTGELFF. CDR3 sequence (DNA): TGTGCCAGTATCCCTAGCGGGAACACCGGGGAGCTGTTTTTT.